The 8 T cell receptor beta chains presented below share a single source sample, sequenced in a study of neurological immune-mediated disorders. TCRdb fed the 5' RACE reads into MiXCR, producing one record per CDR3 protein. The sample contains around 130,000 distinct CDR3 sequences, more than 2.5% of which appear only once. Specimen: PBMCs. The receptors were sampled from a woman aged 30 to 39 with multiple sclerosis.

At least ten counts were recorded for this clonotype. The chain joins TRBV7-2 to TRBJ2-1, with D tentatively TRBD1 or TRBD2 (5 bases each). The germline V gene encodes CDR1 SGHTA and CDR2 FQGNSA. Trimming stripped 4 bases from V and 9 bases from J, with 19 bases between. The length of the CDR3 is 15 residues. The CDR3 nucleotides are TGTGCCAGCAGCTCGCAGGCAGGGAGTTATCTTGAGCAGTTCTTC. Its translation: CASSSQAGSYLEQFF.

This clonotype was seen at least ten times. This sequence joins TRBV7-9 and TRBJ1-4; TRBD1 might be the D (5 bases). The germline CDR1 and CDR2 sequences are SEHNR and FQNEAQ (reference sequence). V dropped 1 base and J dropped 7 bases, with 13 bases sitting between them. This CDR3 is built from 15 residues. The CDR3 DNA sequence: TGTGCCAGCAGCTTAGATAACTCGGGGGTTGAAAAACTGTTTTTT. It yields the protein CASSLDNSGVEKLFF.

This clonotype showed up many times. The rearrangement joins TRBV27 to TRBJ1-2, with D maybe TRBD1 (6 bases). Trimming took off 5 bases at V and 0 bases at J, with 13 bases between the two ends. This CDR3 has 15 residues. CDR1 MNHEY and CDR2 SMNVEV come from the germline V gene (reference sequence). The CDR3 sequence is CASSATGSANYGYTF. DNA for the CDR3: TGTGCCAGCAGTGCCACAGGGTCAGCTAACTATGGCTACACCTTC.

This clonotype was seen many times. The chain recombines TRBV7-6 with TRBJ2-1, with TRBD2 matching over 7 bases. The ends lost 5 bases at V and 4 bases at J; junction bases unmatched: 5. The CDR3 is 14 residues long. Per the germline V gene, CDR1 is SGHVS and CDR2 is FNYEAQ. The CDR3 coding sequence is TGTGCCAGCAGCCGGGGGGAGTTGTACAATGAGCAGTTCTTC. It is translated as CASSRGELYNEQFF.

This clonotype has at least ten counts. The genes are TRBV7-2 and TRBJ2-7; D possibly corresponds to TRBD2 (5 bases). The V end was cut by 5 bases, the J end by 3 bases, with 5 bases between. Looked up from germline, CDR1 is SGHTA and CDR2 is FQGNSA. The CDR3 has 11 residues. This CDR3 reads CASSGLYEQYF. The CDR3 nucleotides read TGTGCCAGCAGCGGACTCTACGAGCAGTACTTC.

This clonotype was detected many times. The V gene is TRBV20-1, the J gene TRBJ2-1; 9 bases agree with TRBD1. This CDR3 spans 16 amino acids. Germline CDR1 and CDR2: DFQATT and SNEGSKA (reference sequence). Germline trimming cut 0 bases from V and 4 bases from J; bases unmatched to any gene: 7. CDR3 sequence reads: CSARDAGQGPYNEQFF. As DNA, the CDR3 is TGCAGTGCTAGAGATGCTGGACAGGGGCCATACAATGAGCAGTTCTTC.

This clonotype was detected ten times or more. V and J are TRBV5-1 and TRBJ2-1, with D uncertain. This CDR3 comprises 14 residues. V was shortened by 0 bases and J by 3 bases, with 7 bases between the two germline ends. Germline CDR1 SGHRS, CDR2 YFSETQ. The CDR3 is CASSLASGYNEQFF. CDR3 nucleotide sequence: TGCGCCAGCAGCTTGGCCTCCGGCTACAATGAGCAGTTCTTC.

This clonotype has a handful of counts. The chain recombines TRBV20-1 with TRBJ2-2, with D unresolved. Germline-derived CDR1 and CDR2 are DFQATT and SNEGSKA (reference sequence). V lost 4 bases, J lost 1 base, and 7 bases lay in between. The CDR3 contains 13 residues. CDR3 sequence reads: CSANVVNTGELFF. DNA for the CDR3: TGCAGTGCTAACGTGGTGAACACCGGGGAGCTGTTTTTT.